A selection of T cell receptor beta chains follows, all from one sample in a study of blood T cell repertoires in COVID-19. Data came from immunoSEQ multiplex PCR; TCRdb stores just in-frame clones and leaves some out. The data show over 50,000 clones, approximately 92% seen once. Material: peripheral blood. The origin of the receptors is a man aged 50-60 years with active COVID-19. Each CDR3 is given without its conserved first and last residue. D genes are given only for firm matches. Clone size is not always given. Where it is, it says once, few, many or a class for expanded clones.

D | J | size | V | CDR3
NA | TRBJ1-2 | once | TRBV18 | ASSPIQASNYGYT
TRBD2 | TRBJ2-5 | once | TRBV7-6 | ASSSLREGRETQY
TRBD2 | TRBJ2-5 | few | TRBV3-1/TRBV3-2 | ASSREGSGSKRETQY
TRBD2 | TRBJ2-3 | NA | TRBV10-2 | ASTGLAGGPDSDTQY
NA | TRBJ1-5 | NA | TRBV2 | ASSGSLSNQPQH
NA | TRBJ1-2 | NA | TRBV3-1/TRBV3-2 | ASSQIQGFSYT
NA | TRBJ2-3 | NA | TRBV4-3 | ASSLALGTDTQY
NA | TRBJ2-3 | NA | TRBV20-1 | SAEGTDTQY
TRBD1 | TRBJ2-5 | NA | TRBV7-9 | ASSIWTGGGETQY
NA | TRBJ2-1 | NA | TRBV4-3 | ASSQDAPDRVEEPSNEQF
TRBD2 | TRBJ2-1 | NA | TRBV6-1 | ASSDLAGGPYNEQF
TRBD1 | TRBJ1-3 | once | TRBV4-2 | ASSQGPGQGSGNTIY
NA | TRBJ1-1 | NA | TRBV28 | ASSFRGGPVEAF
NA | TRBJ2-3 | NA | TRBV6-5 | ASRLSVASTDTQY
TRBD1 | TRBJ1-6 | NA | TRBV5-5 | ASSSRQGRSPLH
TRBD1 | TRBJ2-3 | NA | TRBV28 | ASSQLQGARSTDTQY
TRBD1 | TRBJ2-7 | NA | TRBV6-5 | ASLGTGPYEQY
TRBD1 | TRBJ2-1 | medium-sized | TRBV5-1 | ASNLGQGYNEQF
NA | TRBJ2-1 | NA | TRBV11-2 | ASSLGLVAVGEQF
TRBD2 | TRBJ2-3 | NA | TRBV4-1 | ASSQVSLAGTDTQY
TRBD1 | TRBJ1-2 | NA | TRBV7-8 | ASSLGTVVANYGYT
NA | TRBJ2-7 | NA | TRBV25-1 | ATPGSYEQY
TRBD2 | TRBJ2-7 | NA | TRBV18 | ASSLATTSGSGYEQY
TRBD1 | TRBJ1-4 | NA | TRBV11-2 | ASSRGTGGTNEKLF
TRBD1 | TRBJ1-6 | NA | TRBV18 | ASSPLGQGDSPLH
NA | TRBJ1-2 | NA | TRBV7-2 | ASSTAAGGGYT
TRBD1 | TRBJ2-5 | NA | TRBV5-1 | ASSAGDRDETQY